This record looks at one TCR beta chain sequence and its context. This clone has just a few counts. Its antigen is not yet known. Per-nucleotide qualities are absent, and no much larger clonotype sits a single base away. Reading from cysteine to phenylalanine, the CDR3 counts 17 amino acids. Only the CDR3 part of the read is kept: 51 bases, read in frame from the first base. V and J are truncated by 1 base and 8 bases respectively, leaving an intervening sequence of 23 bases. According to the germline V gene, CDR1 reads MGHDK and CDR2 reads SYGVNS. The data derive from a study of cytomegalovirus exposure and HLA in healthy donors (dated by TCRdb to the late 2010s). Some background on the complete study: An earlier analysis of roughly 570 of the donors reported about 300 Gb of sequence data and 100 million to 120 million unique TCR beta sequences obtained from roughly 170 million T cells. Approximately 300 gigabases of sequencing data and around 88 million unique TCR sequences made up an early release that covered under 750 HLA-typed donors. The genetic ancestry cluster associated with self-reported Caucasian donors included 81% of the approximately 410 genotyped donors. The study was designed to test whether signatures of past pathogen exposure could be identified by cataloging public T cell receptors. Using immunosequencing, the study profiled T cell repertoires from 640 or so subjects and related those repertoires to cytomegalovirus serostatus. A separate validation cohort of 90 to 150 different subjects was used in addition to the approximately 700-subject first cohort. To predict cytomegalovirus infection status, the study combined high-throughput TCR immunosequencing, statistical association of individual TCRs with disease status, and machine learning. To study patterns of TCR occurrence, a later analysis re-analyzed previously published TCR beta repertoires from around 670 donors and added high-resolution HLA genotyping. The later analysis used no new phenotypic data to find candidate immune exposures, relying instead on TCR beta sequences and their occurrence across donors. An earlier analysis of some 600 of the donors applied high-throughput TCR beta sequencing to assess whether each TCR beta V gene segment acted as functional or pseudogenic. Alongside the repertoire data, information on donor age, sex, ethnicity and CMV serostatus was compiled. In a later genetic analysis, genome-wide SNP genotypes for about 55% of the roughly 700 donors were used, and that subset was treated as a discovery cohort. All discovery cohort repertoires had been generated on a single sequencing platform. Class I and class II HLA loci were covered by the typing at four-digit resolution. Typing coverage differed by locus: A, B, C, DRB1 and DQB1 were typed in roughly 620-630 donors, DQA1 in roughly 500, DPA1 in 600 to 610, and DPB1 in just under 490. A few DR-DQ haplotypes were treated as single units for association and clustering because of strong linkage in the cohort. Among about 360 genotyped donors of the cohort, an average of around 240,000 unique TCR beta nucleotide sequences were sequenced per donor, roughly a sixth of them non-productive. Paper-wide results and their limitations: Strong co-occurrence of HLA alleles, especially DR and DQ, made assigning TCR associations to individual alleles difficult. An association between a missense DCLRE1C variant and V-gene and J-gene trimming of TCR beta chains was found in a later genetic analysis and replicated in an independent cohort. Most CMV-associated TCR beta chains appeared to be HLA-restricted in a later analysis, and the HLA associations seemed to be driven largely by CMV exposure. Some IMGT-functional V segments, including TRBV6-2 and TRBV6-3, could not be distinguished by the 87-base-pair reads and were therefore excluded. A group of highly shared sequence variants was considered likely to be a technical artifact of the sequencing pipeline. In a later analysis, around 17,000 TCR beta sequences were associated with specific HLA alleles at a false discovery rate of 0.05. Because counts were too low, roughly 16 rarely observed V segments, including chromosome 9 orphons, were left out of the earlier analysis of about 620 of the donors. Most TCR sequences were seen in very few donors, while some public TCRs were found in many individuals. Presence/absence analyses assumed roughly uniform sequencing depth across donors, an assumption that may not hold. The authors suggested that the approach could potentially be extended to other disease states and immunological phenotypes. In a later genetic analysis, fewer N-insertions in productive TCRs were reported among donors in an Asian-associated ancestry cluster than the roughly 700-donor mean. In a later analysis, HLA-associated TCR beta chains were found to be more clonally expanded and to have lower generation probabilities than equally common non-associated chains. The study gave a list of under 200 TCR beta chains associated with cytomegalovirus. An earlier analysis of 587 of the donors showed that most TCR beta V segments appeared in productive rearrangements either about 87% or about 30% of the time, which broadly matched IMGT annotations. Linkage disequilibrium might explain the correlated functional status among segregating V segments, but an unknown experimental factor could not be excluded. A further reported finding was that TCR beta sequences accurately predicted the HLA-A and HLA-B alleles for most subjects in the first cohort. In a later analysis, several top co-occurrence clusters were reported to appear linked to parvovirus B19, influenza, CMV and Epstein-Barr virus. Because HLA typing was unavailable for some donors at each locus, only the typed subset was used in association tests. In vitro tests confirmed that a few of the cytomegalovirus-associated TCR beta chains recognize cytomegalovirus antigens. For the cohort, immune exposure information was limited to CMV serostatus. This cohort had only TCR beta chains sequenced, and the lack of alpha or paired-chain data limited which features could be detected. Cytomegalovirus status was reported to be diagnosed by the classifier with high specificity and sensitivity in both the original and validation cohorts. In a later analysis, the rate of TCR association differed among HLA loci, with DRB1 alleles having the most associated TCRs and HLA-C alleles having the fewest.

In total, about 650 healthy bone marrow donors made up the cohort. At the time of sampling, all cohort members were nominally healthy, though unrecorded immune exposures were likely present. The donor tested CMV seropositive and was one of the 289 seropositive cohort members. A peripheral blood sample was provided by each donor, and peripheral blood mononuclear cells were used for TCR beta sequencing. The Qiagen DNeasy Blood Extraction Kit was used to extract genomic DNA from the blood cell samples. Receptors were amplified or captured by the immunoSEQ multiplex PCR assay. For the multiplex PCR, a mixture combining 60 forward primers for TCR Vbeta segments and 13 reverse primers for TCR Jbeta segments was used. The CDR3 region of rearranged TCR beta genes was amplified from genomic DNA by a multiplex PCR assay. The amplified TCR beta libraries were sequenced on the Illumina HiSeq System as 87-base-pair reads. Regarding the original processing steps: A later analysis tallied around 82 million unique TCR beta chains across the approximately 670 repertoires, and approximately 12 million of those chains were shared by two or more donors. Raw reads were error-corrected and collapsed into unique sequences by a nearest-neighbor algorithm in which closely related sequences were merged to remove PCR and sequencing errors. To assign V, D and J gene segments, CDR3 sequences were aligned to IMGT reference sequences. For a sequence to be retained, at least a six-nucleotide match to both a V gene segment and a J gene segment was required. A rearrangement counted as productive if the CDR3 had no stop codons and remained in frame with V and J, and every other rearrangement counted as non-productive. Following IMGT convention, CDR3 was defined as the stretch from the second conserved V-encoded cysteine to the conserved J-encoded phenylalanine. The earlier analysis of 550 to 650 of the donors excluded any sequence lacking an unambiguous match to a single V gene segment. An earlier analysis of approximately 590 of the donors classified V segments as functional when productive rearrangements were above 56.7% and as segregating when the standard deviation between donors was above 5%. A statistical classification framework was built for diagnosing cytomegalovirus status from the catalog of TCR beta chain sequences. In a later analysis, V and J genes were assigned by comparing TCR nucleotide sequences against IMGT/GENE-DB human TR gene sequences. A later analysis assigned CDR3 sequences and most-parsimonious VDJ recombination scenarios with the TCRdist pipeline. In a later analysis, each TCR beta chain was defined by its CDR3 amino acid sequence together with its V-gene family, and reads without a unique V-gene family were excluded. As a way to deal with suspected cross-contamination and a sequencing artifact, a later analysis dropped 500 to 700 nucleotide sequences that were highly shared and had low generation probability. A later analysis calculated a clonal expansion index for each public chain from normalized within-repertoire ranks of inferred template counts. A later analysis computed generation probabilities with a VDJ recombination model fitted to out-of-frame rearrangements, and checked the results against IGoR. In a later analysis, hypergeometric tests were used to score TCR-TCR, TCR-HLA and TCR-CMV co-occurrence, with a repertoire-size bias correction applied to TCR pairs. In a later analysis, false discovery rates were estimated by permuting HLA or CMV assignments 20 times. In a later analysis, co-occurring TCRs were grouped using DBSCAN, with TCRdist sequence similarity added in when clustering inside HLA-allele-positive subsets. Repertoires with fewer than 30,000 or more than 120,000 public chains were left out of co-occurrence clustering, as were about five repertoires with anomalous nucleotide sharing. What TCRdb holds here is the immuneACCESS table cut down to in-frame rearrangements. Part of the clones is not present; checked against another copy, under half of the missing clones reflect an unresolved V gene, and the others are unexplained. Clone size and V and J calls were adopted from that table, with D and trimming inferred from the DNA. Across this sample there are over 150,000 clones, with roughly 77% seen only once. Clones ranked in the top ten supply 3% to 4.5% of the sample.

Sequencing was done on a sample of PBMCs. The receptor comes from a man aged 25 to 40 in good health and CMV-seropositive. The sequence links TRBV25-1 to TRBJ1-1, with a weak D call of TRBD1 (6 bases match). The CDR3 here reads CASSELAEGGRGLEAFF. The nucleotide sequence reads TGTGCCAGCAGTGAATTGGCCGAAGGGGGAAGAGGCTTGGAAGCTTTCTTT.